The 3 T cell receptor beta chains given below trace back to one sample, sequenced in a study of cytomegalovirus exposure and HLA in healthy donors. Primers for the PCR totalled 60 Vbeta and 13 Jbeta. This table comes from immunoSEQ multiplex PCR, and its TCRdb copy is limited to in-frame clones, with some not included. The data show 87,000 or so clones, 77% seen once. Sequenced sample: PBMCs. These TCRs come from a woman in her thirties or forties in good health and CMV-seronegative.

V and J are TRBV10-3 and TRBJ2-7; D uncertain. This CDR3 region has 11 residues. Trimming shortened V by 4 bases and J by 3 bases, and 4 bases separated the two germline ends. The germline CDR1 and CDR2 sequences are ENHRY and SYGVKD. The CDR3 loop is CAISVDYEQYF. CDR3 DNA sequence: TGTGCCATCAGTGTAGACTACGAGCAGTACTTC.

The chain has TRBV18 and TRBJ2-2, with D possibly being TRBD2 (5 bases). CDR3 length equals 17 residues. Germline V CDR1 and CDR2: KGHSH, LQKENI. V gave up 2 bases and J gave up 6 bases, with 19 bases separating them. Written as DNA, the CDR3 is TGTGCCAGCTCACCAGGATTCGGCCGGGGAACGGCCGGGGAGCTGTTTTTT. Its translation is CASSPGFGRGTAGELFF.

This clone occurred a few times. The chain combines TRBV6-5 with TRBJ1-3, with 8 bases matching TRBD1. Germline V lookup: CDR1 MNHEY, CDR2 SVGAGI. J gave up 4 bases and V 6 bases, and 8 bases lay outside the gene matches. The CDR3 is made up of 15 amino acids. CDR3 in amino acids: CASSPGQGRGNTIYF. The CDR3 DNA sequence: TGTGCCAGCAGCCCAGGACAGGGAAGAGGAAACACCATATATTTT.